This T cell receptor (beta chain) was retrieved from a study of technical replicates of blood from four donors. The CDR3 has 11 residues. Germline V gene lookup returns CDR1 SGHRS and CDR2 YFSETQ. V was shortened by 8 bases and J by 12 bases, with 18 bases between the two germline ends. TCRdb keeps only in-frame clones here, not all; method: immunoSEQ multiplex PCR. The sample holds about 97,000 clones; around 96% are singletons and the top ten take 0.25% to 0.35%. Material for sequencing was T cells isolated from PBMCs. The sequence was collected from a human donor in good health. The chain combines TRBV5-1 with TRBJ2-7, with D possibly matching TRBD2 (7 bases). The CDR3 nucleotides are TGCGCCAGAAAGGGGGGGCTGGGTACGTACTTC. This encodes CARKGGLGTYF. The entire variable domain, with the rest obtained from reference TRBV5-1 and TRBJ2-7, is as follows: KAGVTQTPRYLIKTRGQQVTLSCSPISGHRSVSWYQQTPGQGLQFLFEYFSETQRNKGNFPGRFSGRQFSNSRSEMNVSTLELGDSALYLCARKGGLGTYFGPGTRLTVT.